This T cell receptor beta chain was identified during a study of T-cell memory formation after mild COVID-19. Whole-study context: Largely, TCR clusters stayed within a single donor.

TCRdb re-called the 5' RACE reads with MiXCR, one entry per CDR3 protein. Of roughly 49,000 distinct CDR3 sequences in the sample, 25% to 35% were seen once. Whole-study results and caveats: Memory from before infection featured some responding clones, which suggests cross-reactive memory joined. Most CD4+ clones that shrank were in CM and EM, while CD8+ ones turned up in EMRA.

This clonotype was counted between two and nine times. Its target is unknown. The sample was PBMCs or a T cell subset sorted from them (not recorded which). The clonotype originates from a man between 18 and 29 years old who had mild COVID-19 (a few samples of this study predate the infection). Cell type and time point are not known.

The CDR3 protein is CASSYSIGGGNEQFF. The CDR3 coding sequence is TGTGCCAGCAGTTACTCAATTGGGGGAGGTAATGAGCAGTTCTTC. V is TRBV6-6 and J is TRBJ2-1, with a possible D match to TRBD2 (6 bases). This CDR3 is built from 15 residues. In germline, CDR1 is MNHNY, CDR2 SVGAGI (reference sequence). The V gene lost 0 bases and the J gene lost 7 bases, with 13 bases spanning the gap.